This T cell receptor beta chain was identified during a study of control samples from healthy donors and cancer patients. Clones were read by immunoSEQ multiplex PCR, and TCRdb kept only the in-frame ones, dropping some. The sample lists approximately 97,000 clones, over 80% occurring once. There are 19 residues in the CDR3. V lost 0 bases and J lost 0; bases outside the gene matches: 10. Per germline, CDR1 MGHRA and CDR2 YSYEKL. Source material: blood. The chain carries TRBV4-1 and TRBJ1-4; 7 bases agree with TRBD1. The clonotype was recovered from a man aged 25 to 40 in good health. In nucleotides, the CDR3 is TGCGCCAGCAGCCAAGAGGTCCAGGGGGGCGACGCAACTAATGAAAAACTGTTTTTT. It is translated as CASSQEVQGGDATNEKLFF.